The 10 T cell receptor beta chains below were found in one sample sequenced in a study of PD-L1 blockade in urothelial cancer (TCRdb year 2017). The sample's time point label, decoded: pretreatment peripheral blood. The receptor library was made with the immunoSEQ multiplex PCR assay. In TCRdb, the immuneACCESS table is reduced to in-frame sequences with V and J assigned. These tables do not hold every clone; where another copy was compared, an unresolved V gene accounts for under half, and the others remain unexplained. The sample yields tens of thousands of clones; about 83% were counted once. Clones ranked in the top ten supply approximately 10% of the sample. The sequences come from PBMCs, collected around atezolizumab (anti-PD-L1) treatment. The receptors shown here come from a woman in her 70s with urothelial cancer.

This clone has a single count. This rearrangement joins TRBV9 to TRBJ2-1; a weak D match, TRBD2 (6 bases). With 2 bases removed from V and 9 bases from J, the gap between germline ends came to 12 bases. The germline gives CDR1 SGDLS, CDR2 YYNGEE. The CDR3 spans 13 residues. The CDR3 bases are TGTGCCAGCAGCGTGACGGGGGAGGCTGAGCAGTTCTTC. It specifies CASSVTGEAEQFF.

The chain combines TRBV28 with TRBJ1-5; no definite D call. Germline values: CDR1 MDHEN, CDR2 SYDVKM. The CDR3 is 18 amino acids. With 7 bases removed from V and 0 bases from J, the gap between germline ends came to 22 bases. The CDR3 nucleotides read TGTGCCAGCATCACCGACTCCCTGCGGTCTTATAGCAATCAGCCCCAGCATTTT. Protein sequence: CASITDSLRSYSNQPQHF.

The CDR3 protein is CASSRGGRDTIYNSPLHF. The CDR3 DNA follows: TGTGCCAGCAGCCGCGGGGGCAGGGACACCATTTATAATTCACCCCTCCACTTT. The chain employs TRBV11-3 and TRBJ1-6; D possibly corresponds to TRBD1 (6 bases). V shed 5 bases and J shed 4 bases, with 21 bases lying between them. Germline V gene data show CDR1 as SGHNT and CDR2 as YENEEA. The CDR3 sequence is 18 residues long.

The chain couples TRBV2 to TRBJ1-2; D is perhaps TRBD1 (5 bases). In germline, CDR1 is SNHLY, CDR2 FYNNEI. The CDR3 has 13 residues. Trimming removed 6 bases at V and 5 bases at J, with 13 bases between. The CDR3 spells CASRGGTLYGYTF. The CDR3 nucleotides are TGTGCCAGCAGAGGCGGGACTTTATATGGCTACACCTTC.

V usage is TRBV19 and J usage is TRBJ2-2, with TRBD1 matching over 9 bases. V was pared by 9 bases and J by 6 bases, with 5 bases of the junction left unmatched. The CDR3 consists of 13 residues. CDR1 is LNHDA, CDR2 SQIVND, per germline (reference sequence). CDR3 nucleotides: TGTGCCAGCACGGGACAGGGTCCCGGGGAGCTGTTTTTT. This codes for CASTGQGPGELFF.

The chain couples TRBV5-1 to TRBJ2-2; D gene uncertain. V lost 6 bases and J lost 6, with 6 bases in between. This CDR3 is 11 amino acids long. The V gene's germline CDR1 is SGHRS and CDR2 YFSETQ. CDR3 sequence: CASKESGELFF. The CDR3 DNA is TGCGCCAGCAAAGAGTCCGGGGAGCTGTTTTTT.

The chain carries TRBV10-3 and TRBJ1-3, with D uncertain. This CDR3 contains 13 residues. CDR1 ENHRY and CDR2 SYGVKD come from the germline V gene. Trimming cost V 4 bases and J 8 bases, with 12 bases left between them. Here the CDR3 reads CAISGPGSDTIYF. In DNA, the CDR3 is TGTGCCATCAGTGGGCCGGGGTCTGACACCATATATTTT.

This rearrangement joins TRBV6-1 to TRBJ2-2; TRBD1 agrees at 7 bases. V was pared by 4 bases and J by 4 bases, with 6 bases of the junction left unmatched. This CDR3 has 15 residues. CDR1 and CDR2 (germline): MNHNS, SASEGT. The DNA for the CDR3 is TGTGCCAGCAGTGCCCAGTACAGGGGCACCGGGGAGCTGTTTTTT. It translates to CASSAQYRGTGELFF.

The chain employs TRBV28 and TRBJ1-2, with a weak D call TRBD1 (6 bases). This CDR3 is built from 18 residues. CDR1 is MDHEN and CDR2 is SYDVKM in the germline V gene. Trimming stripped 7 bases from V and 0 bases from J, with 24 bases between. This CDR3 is CASIPTGRGGISNYGYTF. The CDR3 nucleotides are TGTGCCAGCATACCAACAGGGCGGGGGGGGATCTCTAACTATGGCTACACCTTC.

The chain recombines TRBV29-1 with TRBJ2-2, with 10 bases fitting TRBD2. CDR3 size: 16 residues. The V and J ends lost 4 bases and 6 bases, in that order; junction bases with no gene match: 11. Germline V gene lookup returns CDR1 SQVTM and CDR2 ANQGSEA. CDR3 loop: CSVGGTSEWGSGELFF. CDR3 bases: TGCAGCGTTGGCGGGACTAGCGAATGGGGCTCCGGGGAGCTGTTTTTT.